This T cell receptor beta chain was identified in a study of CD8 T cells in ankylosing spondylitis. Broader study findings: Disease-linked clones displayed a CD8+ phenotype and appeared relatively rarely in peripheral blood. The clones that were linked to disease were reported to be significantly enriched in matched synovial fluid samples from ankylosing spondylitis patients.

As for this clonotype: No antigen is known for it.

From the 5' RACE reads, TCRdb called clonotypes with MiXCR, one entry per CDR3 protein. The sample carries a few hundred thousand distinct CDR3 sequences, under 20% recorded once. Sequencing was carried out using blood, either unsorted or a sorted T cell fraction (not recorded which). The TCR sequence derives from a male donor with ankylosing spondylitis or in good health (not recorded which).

The CDR3 loop is CASSPVVRGGDTQYF. In DNA, the CDR3 is TGTGCCAGCAGTCCCGTCGTGCGAGGGGGAGATACGCAGTATTTT. This chain uses TRBV12-3 or TRBV12-4 with TRBJ2-3; D is perhaps TRBD1 (6 bases). The CDR3 runs 15 residues. The V end lost 5 bases, the J end lost 5 bases, and 17 bases lay between the germline ends.